Below are 28 T cell receptor beta chains sequenced from a single sample in a study of CD8 T cells in Susac syndrome. Reverse transcription of about 0.45 to 1 ug RNA used random hexamers. A single record per CDR3 protein comes from TCRdb applying MiXCR to the immunoSEQ multiplex PCR reads. The sample holds about 300,000 distinct CDR3 sequences, 75% to 90% seen once. Sequencing was carried out using CD8+ T cells from PBMCs. The receptors derive from a human donor with multiple sclerosis.

This chain links TRBV7-9 with TRBJ2-7, with 14 nucleotides matching TRBD2. The CDR3 is 16 residues long. J lost 5 bases, V lost 4 bases, and 7 bases had no gene match. Germline lookup yields CDR1 SEHNR and CDR2 FQNEAQ (reference sequence). The DNA for the CDR3 is TGTGCCAGCAGCTCAGGACTAGCGGGAGGAGTGGACGAGCAGTACTTC. Translated, it gives CASSSGLAGGVDEQYF.

The chain recombines TRBV9 with TRBJ2-4, with unresolved D. The CDR3 has 18 amino acids. In germline, CDR1 is SGDLS, CDR2 YYNGEE. The V gene lost 0 bases and the J gene lost 3 bases, with 19 bases spanning the gap. The CDR3 region has the DNA TGTGCCAGCAGCGTAGATCCTAGTTCTCCTCTAGGCAAAAACATTCAGTACTTC. Translated: CASSVDPSSPLGKNIQYF.

The rearrangement links TRBV20-1 to TRBJ2-1, with no clear D. Germline loops: CDR1 DFQATT, CDR2 SNEGSKA (reference sequence). This CDR3 region has 14 residues. The V and J ends lost 0 bases and 8 bases respectively, with 14 bases between them. The CDR3: CSARDRFKGYEQFF. CDR3 nucleotide sequence: TGCAGTGCTAGAGATCGGTTTAAGGGTTATGAGCAGTTCTTC.

The V call is TRBV4-2, the J call TRBJ2-7; unclear D gene. V gave up 1 base and J gave up 5 bases, with 6 bases separating them. Germline lookup yields CDR1 LGHNA and CDR2 YNFKEQ. CDR3 size: 12 residues. The CDR3 sequence: CASSQGTDEQYF. CDR3 nucleotide sequence: TGTGCCAGCAGCCAAGGAACGGACGAGCAGTACTTC.

This sequence joins TRBV29-1 and TRBJ2-5; TRBD2 might be the D (5 bases). This CDR3 contains 13 residues. Trimming took off 3 bases at V and 2 bases at J, with 10 bases between the two ends. CDR1 and CDR2 from the germline V gene are SQVTM and ANQGSEA. The DNA of the CDR3 is TGCAGCGTTGACATAGCGTGGCAAGAGACCCAGTACTTC. As protein: CSVDIAWQETQYF.

The chain carries TRBV10-3 and TRBJ2-3; D is ambiguous. Germline CDR1 is ENHRY and CDR2 is SYGVKD. The CDR3 loop spans 17 amino acids. V gave up 2 bases and J gave up 1 base, with 16 bases separating them. CDR3 sequence (DNA): TGTGCCATCAGTGAGGGGGTGATAGTTCGGGGCACAGATACGCAGTATTTT. Amino acids: CAISEGVIVRGTDTQYF.

This clonotype was detected once. The V call is TRBV25-1, the J call TRBJ2-5, with D tentatively TRBD2 (7 bases). V lost 9 bases to trimming and J lost 2 bases, with 13 bases between them. The germline V gene has CDR1 MGHDK and CDR2 SYGVNS. This CDR3 region has 13 residues. The CDR3: CASGEGDQETQYF. In DNA, the CDR3 is TGTGCCAGTGGGGAGGGGGATCAAGAGACCCAGTACTTC.

The chain links TRBV20-1 to TRBJ2-7, with D perhaps given as TRBD1 or TRBD2 (5 bases each). This CDR3 comprises 13 residues. Germline values: CDR1 DFQATT, CDR2 SNEGSKA (reference sequence). V shed 3 bases and J shed 4 bases, with 13 bases lying between them. The CDR3 here is CSASPRDPYEQYF. CDR3 nucleotide sequence: TGCAGTGCTAGTCCCCGGGACCCATACGAGCAGTACTTC.

The CDR3 sequence: CSVQVFEGLETQYF. CDR3 DNA sequence: TGCAGCGTTCAGGTTTTTGAGGGGCTTGAGACCCAGTACTTC. The chain recombines TRBV29-1 with TRBJ2-5; either TRBD1 or TRBD2 may supply D (5 bases each). This CDR3 region has 14 residues. Germline V gives CDR1 SQVTM, CDR2 ANQGSEA. With 5 bases removed from V and 5 bases from J, the gap between germline ends came to 18 bases.

The rearrangement uses TRBV27 and TRBJ2-1, with 8 bases aligning to TRBD2. CDR1 MNHEY and CDR2 SMNVEV come from the germline V gene (reference sequence). This CDR3 region has 13 residues. Unmatched junction bases numbered 5, after V lost 7 bases and J lost 6 bases. CDR3 coding DNA: TGTGCCAGCACGTTTGCGGGGGGCAATGAGCAGTTCTTC. It encodes CASTFAGGNEQFF.

The rearrangement joins TRBV28 to TRBJ2-5; TRBD2 is a possible D gene (8 bases). The CDR3 length is 17 residues. CDR1 is MDHEN and CDR2 is SYDVKM in the germline V gene. V lost 7 bases and J 6 bases, leaving 27 bases between the germline ends. CDR3 bases: TGTGCCAGCACTCGACTACGACGGGAGGGGGCGGAAAAGACCCAGTACTTC. Its translation: CASTRLRREGAEKTQYF.

The V gene is TRBV6-1, the J gene TRBJ2-3; 8 bases match TRBD2. There are 15 residues in the CDR3. Germline V CDR1 and CDR2: MNHNS, SASEGT. The J segment lost 10 bases and the V segment lost 10 bases, leaving 19 bases of the junction unmatched. The CDR3 DNA reads TGTGCCACCCCCGGGGGGGCAGGGACGTTTCTTGCGCAGTATTTT. Protein product: CATPGGAGTFLAQYF.

This chain links TRBV27 with TRBJ2-7, with 9 bases identical to TRBD2. The junction had 15 bases not matched to a gene; V was cut back by 8 bases and J by 1 base. CDR3 size: 17 residues. Per germline, CDR1 MNHEY and CDR2 SMNVEV (reference sequence). CDR3 nucleotide sequence: TGTGCCAGCGTTTTCTTAGCGGGAGCTGGGCCTTCCTACGAGCAGTACTTC. This sequence encodes CASVFLAGAGPSYEQYF.

This clonotype was recorded only once. Written as DNA, the CDR3 is TGTGCCAGCAGCTTAGAGCCTAGCGGGCCGGTGGATACGCAGTATTTT. As protein: CASSLEPSGPVDTQYF. The V gene is TRBV7-9, the J gene TRBJ2-3; TRBD2 aligns across 8 bases. This CDR3 is built from 16 residues. Germline V CDR1 and CDR2: SEHNR, FQNEAQ (reference sequence). V lost 1 base and J lost 6; bases outside the gene matches: 9.

The chain recombines TRBV27 with TRBJ2-1; 13 bases agree with TRBD2. J lost 5 bases, V lost 0 bases, and 4 bases had no gene match. This CDR3 is built from 17 residues. Germline-derived CDR1 and CDR2 are MNHEY and SMNVEV (reference sequence). The CDR3 protein is CASSLSLGLAGDNEQFF. CDR3 DNA sequence: TGTGCCAGCAGTTTATCCCTCGGACTAGCGGGGGACAATGAGCAGTTCTTC.

The chain couples TRBV7-2 to TRBJ2-2; 9 bases fit TRBD2. Looked up from germline, CDR1 is SGHTA and CDR2 is FQGNSA. The V segment lost 5 bases and the J segment 5 bases; nucleotides outside the gene matches: 15. The CDR3 length is 18 residues. The DNA for the CDR3 is TGTGCCAGCAGCCCAAGGGGTAGCGGGGGCACCACAACCGGGGAGCTGTTTTTT. This translates into CASSPRGSGGTTTGELFF.

The V call is TRBV29-1, the J call TRBJ2-2; 7 nucleotides line up with TRBD2. Germline V gene data show CDR1 as SQVTM and CDR2 as ANQGSEA. The length of the CDR3 is 12 residues. The CDR3: CTARAGVGELFF. CDR3 in DNA: TGCACGGCCCGGGCGGGGGTCGGGGAGCTGTTTTTT.

This chain joins TRBV24-1 and TRBJ2-4; 7 nucleotides line up with TRBD1. Germline loops: CDR1 KGHDR, CDR2 SFDVKD. V lost 4 bases and J lost 3; bases outside the gene matches: 11. The CDR3 consists of 17 residues. CDR3 region: CATSEGTRGRDKNIQYF. CDR3 bases: TGTGCCACCAGTGAAGGGACGAGGGGGCGAGACAAAAACATTCAGTACTTC.

The V gene is TRBV7-3, the J gene TRBJ2-7; 8 bases agree with TRBD2. The CDR3 has 14 residues. Germline V gene sequence: CDR1 SGHTA, CDR2 FQGTGA. J gave up 4 bases and V 4 bases, and 6 bases lay outside the gene matches. DNA for the CDR3: TGTGCCAGCAGCTCGTTCGGGGGGGCTTACGAGCAGTACTTC. It is translated as CASSSFGGAYEQYF.

The chain has TRBV4-1 and TRBJ1-2; D unresolved. The CDR3 is 14 residues long. V was pared by 0 bases and J by 4 bases, with 9 bases between. Germline V lookup: CDR1 MGHRA, CDR2 YSYEKL. CDR3 sequence reads: CASSQDQSLYGYTF. Here the CDR3 DNA reads TGCGCCAGCAGCCAAGACCAGAGCCTCTATGGCTACACCTTC.

The gene calls are TRBV29-1 and TRBJ2-1; D is unresolved. The CDR3 is made up of 16 amino acids. V was trimmed by 0 bases and J by 5 bases, leaving 17 bases between them. From germline, CDR1 is SQVTM and CDR2 ANQGSEA. The CDR3 protein is CSVEDIRGSPNNEQFF. CDR3 DNA sequence: TGCAGCGTTGAAGATATACGTGGGTCGCCCAACAATGAGCAGTTCTTC.

This rearrangement joins TRBV4-1 to TRBJ1-2; D ambiguous. The CDR3 spans 14 residues. From germline, CDR1 is MGHRA and CDR2 YSYEKL. Trimming stripped 2 bases from V and 4 bases from J, with 11 bases between. CDR3 in amino acids: CASSQWPSTYGYTF. CDR3 sequence (DNA): TGCGCCAGCAGCCAATGGCCCTCCACCTATGGCTACACCTTC.

The genes are TRBV4-3 and TRBJ2-6; D remains ambiguous. This CDR3 contains 13 residues. Germline loops: CDR1 LGHNA, CDR2 YSLEER. Trimming pared 3 bases from V and 2 bases from J, leaving 2 bases between. CDR3 amino acids: CASSHAGANVLTF. Here the CDR3 DNA reads TGCGCCAGCAGCCACGCTGGGGCCAACGTCCTGACTTTC.

CDR3 bases: TGTGCCAGCAGCGACGGGACGCAAGCGGAAGCCTACGAGCAGTACTTC. This translates into CASSDGTQAEAYEQYF. The chain couples TRBV4-2 to TRBJ2-7; either TRBD1 or TRBD2 may supply D (5 bases each). Per the germline V gene, CDR1 is LGHNA and CDR2 is YNFKEQ. The CDR3 loop spans 16 amino acids. V gave up 5 bases and J gave up 2 bases, with 19 bases separating them.

The V call is TRBV14, the J call TRBJ2-1, with 12 bases lining up with TRBD2. V dropped 5 bases and J dropped 4; count of bases not matched to a gene: 6. CDR3 size: 16 residues. Germline V gene lookup returns CDR1 SGHDN and CDR2 FVKESK. The CDR3 nucleotides are TGTGCCAGCAGCGTATCCGGGACTAGCGGGTACAATGAGCAGTTCTTC. Amino acids: CASSVSGTSGYNEQFF.

V is TRBV9 and J is TRBJ2-7; D is tentatively TRBD1 or TRBD2 (6 bases each). The CDR3 covers 14 residues. Looked up from germline, CDR1 is SGDLS and CDR2 is YYNGEE. V dropped 4 bases and J dropped 2 bases, with 13 bases sitting between them. For the CDR3, the DNA is TGTGCCAGCAGCCCCTGGGGGGCCCCCTACGAGCAGTACTTC. Its protein is CASSPWGAPYEQYF.

CDR3 sequence: CSARGVNEQYF. The CDR3 DNA sequence: TGCAGTGCTAGAGGGGTGAACGAGCAGTACTTC. V and J are TRBV20-1 and TRBJ2-7, with D unclear. Germline lookup yields CDR1 DFQATT and CDR2 SNEGSKA (reference sequence). The CDR3 has 11 residues. Trimming cost V 1 base and J 5 bases, with 6 bases left between them.

The chain recombines TRBV19 with TRBJ2-7, with 9 bases that match TRBD1. The CDR3 is 15 residues long. V lost 4 bases to trimming and J lost 1 base; unmatched junction nucleotides: 5. Germline CDR1 is LNHDA and CDR2 is SQIVND (reference sequence). CDR3 coding DNA: TGTGCCAGTAGTACGGGACAGGGCATTTCCTACGAGCAGTACTTC. Translated, it gives CASSTGQGISYEQYF.